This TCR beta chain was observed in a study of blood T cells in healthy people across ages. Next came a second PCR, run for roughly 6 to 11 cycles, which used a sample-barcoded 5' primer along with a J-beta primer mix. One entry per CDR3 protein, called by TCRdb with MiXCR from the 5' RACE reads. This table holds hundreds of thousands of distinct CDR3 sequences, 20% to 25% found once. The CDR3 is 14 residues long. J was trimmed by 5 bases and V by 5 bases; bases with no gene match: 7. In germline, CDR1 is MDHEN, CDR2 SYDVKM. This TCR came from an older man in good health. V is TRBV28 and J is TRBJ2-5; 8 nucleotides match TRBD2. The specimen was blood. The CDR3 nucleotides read TGTGCCAGCAGTCCCCGGGTAGCGGGGGAGACCCAGTACTTC. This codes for CASSPRVAGETQYF.